A single sample is the source of the 21 T cell receptor beta chains below, sequenced in a study of CD8 T cells in ankylosing spondylitis. Points from the study as a whole: A TCR beta motif of under 10 highly homologous variants appeared characteristic of ankylosing spondylitis blood.

No antigen has been identified for these receptors. TCRdb reprocessed the 5' RACE reads with MiXCR, giving one entry per CDR3 protein. The repertoire consists of approximately 540,000 distinct CDR3 sequences, with roughly 13% occurring once and the leading ten covering approximately 6.2%. The sequenced material came from blood, either unsorted or a sorted T cell fraction (not recorded which). These receptors all stem from a male donor with ankylosing spondylitis.

This clonotype was counted at least ten times. The V gene is TRBV9, the J gene TRBJ2-3; 16 bases agree with TRBD2. This CDR3 is built from 17 residues. V shed 4 bases, J shed 4 bases, and the junction held 6 bases outside the gene matches. Germline values: CDR1 SGDLS, CDR2 YYNGEE. This CDR3 reads CASSHAGTSGRADTQYF. The CDR3 coding sequence is TGTGCCAGCAGCCACGCCGGGACTAGCGGGAGGGCAGATACGCAGTATTTT.

The table lists this clonotype with many counts. The chain carries TRBV12-3 or TRBV12-4 and TRBJ2-2; the match to TRBD2 covers 11 bases. The CDR3 contains 15 residues. V lost 8 bases, J lost 5 bases, and 7 bases stayed unmatched. CDR3 sequence: CASSFGTSGTGELFF. CDR3 bases: TGTGCCAGCTCCTTCGGGACTAGCGGAACCGGGGAGCTGTTTTTT.

This clonotype was seen more than once but under ten times. The J gene is TRBJ1-5, the V gene TRBV19; weak D call: TRBD1 (6 bases). Germline lookup yields CDR1 LNHDA and CDR2 SQIVND (reference sequence). The CDR3 covers 18 residues. V lost 6 bases to trimming and J lost 2 bases, with 23 bases between them. CDR3 coding DNA: TGTGCCAGTAGGTTCAGGGGATCTGGGTCGACTGGCAATCAGCCCCAGCATTTT. As protein: CASRFRGSGSTGNQPQHF.

The table lists this clonotype with a few counts. The rearrangement uses TRBV20-1 and TRBJ2-2; 8 nucleotides align to TRBD2. Germline lookup yields CDR1 DFQATT and CDR2 SNEGSKA (reference sequence). The ends lost 6 bases at V and 4 bases at J; junction bases unmatched: 4. There are 13 residues in the CDR3. The CDR3 coding sequence is TGCAGTGCGAGACTAGCGAGCACCGGGGAGCTGTTTTTT. This codes for CSARLASTGELFF.

In its sample, this clonotype was seen many times. V gene TRBV24-1 combines with J gene TRBJ2-1, with D maybe TRBD1 (5 bases). Trimming removed 4 bases from V and 7 bases from J, with 19 bases in between. Germline values: CDR1 KGHDR, CDR2 SFDVKD. The CDR3 is 16 amino acids. In DNA, the CDR3 is TGTGCCACCAGTGAACAAGCAGGGAAAAGTCAGAATGAGCAGTTCTTC. The encoded protein is CATSEQAGKSQNEQFF.

This clonotype showed up just a few times. The chain carries TRBV20-1 and TRBJ2-3, with 13 bases identical to TRBD2. The ends lost 6 bases at V and 2 bases at J; junction bases unmatched: 8. Germline loops: CDR1 DFQATT, CDR2 SNEGSKA (reference sequence). This CDR3 has 16 amino acids. In nucleotides, the CDR3 is TGCAGTGCGGAGGGGACTAGCGGGGACCCCACAGATACGCAGTATTTT. This encodes CSAEGTSGDPTDTQYF.

This clonotype turned up a few times. The chain couples TRBV7-9 to TRBJ1-1; the D is unclear. The length of the CDR3 is 14 residues. V lost 2 bases to trimming and J lost 2 bases, with 9 bases between them. From germline, CDR1 is SEHNR and CDR2 FQNEAQ (reference sequence). Here the CDR3 reads CASSLFSTNTEAFF. The CDR3 nucleotides are TGTGCCAGCAGCTTATTTTCCACTAACACTGAAGCTTTCTTT. The variable domain in full, completed from reference TRBV7-9 and TRBJ1-1, reads DTGVSQNPRHKITKRGQNVTFRCDPISEHNRLYWYRQTLGQGPEFLTYFQNEAQLEKSRLLSDRFSAERPKGSFSTLEIQRTEQGDSAMYLCASSLFSTNTEAFFGQGTRLTVV.

The CDR3, as DNA: TGTGCCAGCAGCGTAGGAGCGTCCAATGAGCAGTTCTTC. Its protein is CASSVGASNEQFF. The V and J genes are TRBV9 and TRBJ2-1, with D unresolved. This CDR3 contains 13 residues. Trimming cost V 0 bases and J 6 bases, with 7 bases left between them. Looked up from germline, CDR1 is SGDLS and CDR2 is YYNGEE. Looking up the rest from reference TRBV9 and TRBJ2-1 gives the full variable domain: DSGVTQTPKHLITATGQRVTLRCSPRSGDLSVYWYQQSLDQGLQFLIQYYNGEERAKGNILERFSAQQFPDLHSELNLSSLELGDSALYFCASSVGASNEQFFGPGTRLTVL.

This clonotype occurred many times. J is TRBJ1-1 and V is TRBV12-3 or TRBV12-4; D is uncertain. Trimming removed 2 bases from V and 4 bases from J, with 2 bases in between. This CDR3 has 11 amino acids. CDR3 amino acids: CASSLRTEAFF. CDR3 coding DNA: TGTGCCAGCAGTTTACGCACTGAAGCTTTCTTT.

The V gene is TRBV5-1, the J gene TRBJ2-1; TRBD2 might be the D (6 bases). From germline, CDR1 is SGHRS and CDR2 YFSETQ. V lost 4 bases to trimming and J lost 3 bases, with 14 bases between them. This CDR3 spans 15 amino acids. The CDR3 here is CASSPGLGGYNEQFF. DNA for the CDR3: TGCGCCAGCAGCCCCGGCCTGGGGGGCTACAATGAGCAGTTCTTC.

This chain links TRBV20-1 with TRBJ1-1, with TRBD1 matching 8 bases. The CDR3 length is 13 residues. The V gene end was trimmed by 2 bases and the J gene end by 5 bases; junction bases not matched to a gene: 4. Per the germline V gene, CDR1 is DFQATT and CDR2 is SNEGSKA (reference sequence). The CDR3 loop is CSARIYRGTEAFF. In DNA form, the CDR3 reads TGCAGTGCTAGAATTTACAGGGGGACTGAAGCTTTCTTT.

CDR3 sequence (DNA): TGTGCCAGCAGCATACTTCTAGGCGGGAGGGCCGACGGGGAGCTGTTTTTT. Encoded protein: CASSILLGGRADGELFF. The rearrangement links TRBV7-9 to TRBJ2-2; TRBD2 aligns across 9 bases. Germline-derived CDR1 and CDR2 are SEHNR and FQNEAQ (reference sequence). Losses at the gene ends were 5 bases for V and 7 bases for J; bases not matched to a gene: 14. CDR3 length: 17 amino acids.

This chain links TRBV7-9 with TRBJ1-5; no reliable D call. Germline CDR1 and CDR2: SEHNR and FQNEAQ (reference sequence). The CDR3 consists of 17 residues. V lost 5 bases, J lost 0 bases, and 17 bases lay in between. As DNA, the CDR3 is TGTGCCAGCAGCCAATCCCGGGCTGCTTATAGCAATCAGCCCCAGCATTTT. Residues: CASSQSRAAYSNQPQHF.

This clonotype was recorded at least ten times. The chain uses TRBV10-1 and TRBJ2-2, with 10 positions matching TRBD2. CDR1 is WNHNN, CDR2 SYGVQD, per germline (reference sequence). With V trimmed by 6 bases and J by 7 bases, 8 bases remained unmatched. The CDR3 runs to 15 residues. The CDR3 nucleotides read TGCGCCAGCAGAAGACTAGCGGGTCGAATCGGGGAGCTGTTTTTT. Translating it yields CASRRLAGRIGELFF.

The chain uses TRBV10-3 and TRBJ1-5; 7 bases are a match to TRBD1. The CDR3 is 17 amino acids. The J segment lost 3 bases and the V segment lost 0 bases, leaving 8 bases of the junction unmatched. Per germline, CDR1 ENHRY and CDR2 SYGVKD. The CDR3 region is CAISESRGLGTNQPQHF. CDR3 coding DNA: TGTGCCATCAGTGAGTCGAGGGGGCTTGGGACCAATCAGCCCCAGCATTTT.

A few counts support this clonotype. V gene TRBV27 combines with J gene TRBJ1-2; 9 bases match TRBD1. Trimming at V came to 5 bases and at J to 5 bases, leaving 9 bases not matched to a gene. The germline CDR1 and CDR2 sequences are MNHEY and SMNVEV (reference sequence). The CDR3 loop spans 15 amino acids. CDR3 residues: CASSMTGGPGYGYTF. Here the CDR3 DNA reads TGTGCCAGCAGTATGACAGGGGGACCTGGTTATGGCTACACCTTC.

The rearrangement links TRBV5-1 to TRBJ2-1, with D perhaps matching TRBD1 or TRBD2 (5 bases each). From germline, CDR1 is SGHRS and CDR2 YFSETQ. V dropped 3 bases and J dropped 4 bases, with 11 bases sitting between them. This CDR3 is 14 amino acids long. CDR3 nucleotide sequence: TGCGCCAGCAGCTCCGCAGGGAGATACAATGAGCAGTTCTTC. It encodes CASSSAGRYNEQFF.

The rearrangement links TRBV3-1 to TRBJ2-7; tentative D call: TRBD2 (6 bases). The CDR3 contains 16 residues. Trimming shortened V by 1 base and J by 2 bases, and 15 bases separated the two germline ends. Per germline, CDR1 LGHDT and CDR2 YNNKEL (reference sequence). CDR3 coding DNA: TGTGCCAGCAGCCAAGCAATGTGGGTAGCGGCCTACGAGCAGTACTTC. Amino acids: CASSQAMWVAAYEQYF.

This clonotype was recorded a few times. The chain combines TRBV5-1 with TRBJ2-6; D possibly matches TRBD1 or TRBD2 (5 bases each). The germline gives CDR1 SGHRS, CDR2 YFSETQ. The CDR3 is 16 amino acids. Trimming left V 2 bases short and J 0 bases short, with 9 bases between. CDR3 loop: CASSLGESSGANVLTF. DNA for the CDR3: TGCGCCAGCAGCTTAGGGGAGAGCTCTGGGGCCAACGTCCTGACTTTC.

This clonotype occurred many times. CDR3 nucleotides: TGTGCCAGCAGTTTTCGGGAAACCGGGGAGCTGTTTTTT. Its translation is CASSFRETGELFF. J is TRBJ2-2 and V is TRBV12-3 or TRBV12-4, with a possible D match to TRBD2 (5 bases). The CDR3 is 13 residues long. Trimming took 3 bases from V and 5 from J, leaving 7 bases between them.

This clonotype was picked up many times. The rearrangement joins TRBV3-1 to TRBJ1-2, with 7 bases aligning to TRBD1. V shed 4 bases, J shed 10 bases, and the junction held 9 bases outside the gene matches. Germline V lookup: CDR1 LGHDT, CDR2 YNNKEL (reference sequence). CDR3 length equals 13 residues. The CDR3 nucleotides read TGTGCCAGCAGCCTAAGACAGGGTAAAGCCTACACCTTC. Translation: CASSLRQGKAYTF. The complete variable domain, with remaining parts taken from reference TRBV3-1 and TRBJ1-2, reads DTAVSQTPKYLVTQMGNDKSIKCEQNLGHDTMYWYKQDSKKFLKIMFSYNNKELIINETVPNRFSPKSPDKAHLNLHINSLELGDSAVYFCASSLRQGKAYTFGSGTRLTVV.